This T cell receptor beta chain was sequenced for a study of blood T cell repertoires in COVID-19. Looking at the study overall: The analysed material was cDNA or gDNA that came from T cells, B-cell-depleted T cells, or PBMCs.

Germline trimming cut 4 bases from V and 2 bases from J; bases unmatched to any gene: 14. Germline CDR1 is SNHLY and CDR2 is FYNNEI. There are 17 residues in the CDR3. In the original workflow: Counts of nucleated cells, estimated from reference gene primer amplification, were obtained. TCRdb's table, derived via immunoSEQ multiplex PCR, lists solely in-frame clones and lacks some. The DNA gave D and trimming, while V, J and clone size come from that table. The table shows 100,000 to 150,000 clones, with 88% occurring only once. The receptor was derived from a man aged 45-65 years with acute or convalescent COVID-19. What was sequenced was peripheral blood. The chain carries TRBV2 and TRBJ2-7; 7 bases align to TRBD2. The CDR3 DNA follows: TGTGCCAGCAGTGTACCCAGCGTTTGGGGAGGGACCTACGAGCAGTACTTC. Translating it yields CASSVPSVWGGTYEQYF.